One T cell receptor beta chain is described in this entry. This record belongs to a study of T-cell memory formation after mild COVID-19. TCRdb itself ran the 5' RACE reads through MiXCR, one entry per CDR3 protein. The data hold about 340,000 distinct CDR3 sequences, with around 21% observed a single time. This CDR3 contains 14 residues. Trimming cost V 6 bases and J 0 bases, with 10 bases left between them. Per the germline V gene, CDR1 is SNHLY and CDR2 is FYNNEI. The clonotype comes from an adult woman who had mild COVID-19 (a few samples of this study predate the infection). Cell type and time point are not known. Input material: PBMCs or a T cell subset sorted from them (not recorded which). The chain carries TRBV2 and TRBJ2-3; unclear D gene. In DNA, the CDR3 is TGTGCCAGCAGCGAGCTCTCTAGCACAGATACGCAGTATTTT. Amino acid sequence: CASSELSSTDTQYF.